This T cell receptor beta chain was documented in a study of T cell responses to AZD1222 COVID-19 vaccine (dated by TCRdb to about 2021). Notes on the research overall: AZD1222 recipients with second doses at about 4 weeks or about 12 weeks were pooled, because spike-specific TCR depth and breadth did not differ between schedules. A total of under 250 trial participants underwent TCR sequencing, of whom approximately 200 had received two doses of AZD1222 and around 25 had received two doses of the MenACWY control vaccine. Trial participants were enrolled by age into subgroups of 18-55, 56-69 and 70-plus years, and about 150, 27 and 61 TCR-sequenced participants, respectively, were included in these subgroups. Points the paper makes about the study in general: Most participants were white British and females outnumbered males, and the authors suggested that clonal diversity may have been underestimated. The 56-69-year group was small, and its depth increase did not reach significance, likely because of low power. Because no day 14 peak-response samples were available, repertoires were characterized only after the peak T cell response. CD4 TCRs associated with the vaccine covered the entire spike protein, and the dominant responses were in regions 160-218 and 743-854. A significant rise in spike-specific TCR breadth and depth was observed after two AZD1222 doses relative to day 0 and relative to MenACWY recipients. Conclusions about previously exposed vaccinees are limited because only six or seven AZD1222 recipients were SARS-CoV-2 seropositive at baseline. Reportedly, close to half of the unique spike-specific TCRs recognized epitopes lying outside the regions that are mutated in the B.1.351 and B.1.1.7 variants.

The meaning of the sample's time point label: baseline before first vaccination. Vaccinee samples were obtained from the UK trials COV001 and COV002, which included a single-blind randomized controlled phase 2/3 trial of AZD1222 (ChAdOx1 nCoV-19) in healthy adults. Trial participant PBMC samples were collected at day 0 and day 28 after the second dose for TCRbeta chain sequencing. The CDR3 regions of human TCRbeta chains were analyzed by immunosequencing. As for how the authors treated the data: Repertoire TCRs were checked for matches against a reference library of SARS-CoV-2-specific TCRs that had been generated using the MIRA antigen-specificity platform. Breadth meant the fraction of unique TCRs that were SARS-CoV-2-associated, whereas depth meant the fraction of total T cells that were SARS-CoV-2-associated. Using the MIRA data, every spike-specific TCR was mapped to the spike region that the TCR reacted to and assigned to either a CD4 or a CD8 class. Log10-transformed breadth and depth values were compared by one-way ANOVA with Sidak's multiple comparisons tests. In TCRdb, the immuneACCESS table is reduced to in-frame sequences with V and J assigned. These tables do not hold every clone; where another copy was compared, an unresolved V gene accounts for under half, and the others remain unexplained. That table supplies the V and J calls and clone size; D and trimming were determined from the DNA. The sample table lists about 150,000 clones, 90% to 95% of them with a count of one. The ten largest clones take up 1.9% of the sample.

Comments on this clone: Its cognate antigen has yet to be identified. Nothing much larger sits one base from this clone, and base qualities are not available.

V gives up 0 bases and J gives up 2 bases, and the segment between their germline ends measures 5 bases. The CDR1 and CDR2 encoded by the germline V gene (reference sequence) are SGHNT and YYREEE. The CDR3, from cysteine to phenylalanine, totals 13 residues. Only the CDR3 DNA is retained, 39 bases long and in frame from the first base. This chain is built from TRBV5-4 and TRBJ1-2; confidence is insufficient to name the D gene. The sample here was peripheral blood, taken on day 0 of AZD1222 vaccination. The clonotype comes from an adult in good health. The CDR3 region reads CASSLDRNYGYTF. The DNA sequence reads TGTGCCAGCAGCTTGGACCGAAACTATGGCTACACCTTC.